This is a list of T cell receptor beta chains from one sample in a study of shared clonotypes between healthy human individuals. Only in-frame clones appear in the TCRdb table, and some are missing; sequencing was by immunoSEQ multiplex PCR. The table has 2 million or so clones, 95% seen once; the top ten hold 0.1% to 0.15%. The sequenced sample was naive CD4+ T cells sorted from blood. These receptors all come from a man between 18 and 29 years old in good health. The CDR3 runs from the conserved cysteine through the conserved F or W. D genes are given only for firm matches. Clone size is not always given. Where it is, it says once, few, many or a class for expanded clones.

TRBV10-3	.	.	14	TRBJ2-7	TGTGCCATCAGTGATATGGGGGGCGGGGACGAGCAGTACTTC	CAISDMGGGDEQYF
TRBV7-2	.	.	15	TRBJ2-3	TGTGCCAGCACCAAAGCGGGCATTAACACAGATACGCAGTATTTT	CASTKAGINTDTQYF
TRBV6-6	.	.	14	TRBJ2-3	TGTGCCACTACTAGGGGGGCCGGCACAGATACGCAGTATTTT	CATTRGAGTDTQYF
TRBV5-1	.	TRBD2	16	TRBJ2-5	TGCGCCAGCAGCTTGGGAATAGCGGGATTCCAAGAGACCCAGTACTTC	CASSLGIAGFQETQYF
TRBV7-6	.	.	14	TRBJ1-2	TGTGCCAGCAGCTTAAAAGGGGGTGTTTATGGCTACACCTTC	CASSLKGGVYGYTF
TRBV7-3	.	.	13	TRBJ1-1	TGTGCCAGCAGCTCGGATCAGGGCACTGAAGCTTTCTTT	CASSSDQGTEAFF
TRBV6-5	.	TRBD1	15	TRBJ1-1	TGTGCCAGCATGCCGACGGGACAGCCGAACACTGAAGCTTTCTTT	CASMPTGQPNTEAFF
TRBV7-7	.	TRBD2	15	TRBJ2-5	TGTGCTAGCAGCTTGGGGACTACCATACAAGAGACCCAGTACTTC	CASSLGTTIQETQYF
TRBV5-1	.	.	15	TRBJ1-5	TGCGCCAGCAGCTTGGAAGGGACGGAGAATCAGCCCCAGCATTTT	CASSLEGTENQPQHF
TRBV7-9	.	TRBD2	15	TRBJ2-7	TGTGCCAGCAGCTTGGGACTAGCGGGAATCCACGAGCAGTACTTC	CASSLGLAGIHEQYF
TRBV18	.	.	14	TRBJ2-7	TGTGCCAGCTTCACGGGTCCAGAGACCTACGAGCAGTACTTC	CASFTGPETYEQYF
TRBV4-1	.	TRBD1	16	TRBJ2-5	TGCGCCAGCAGCCAACCCCCCGGGACAGGGCGGGAGACCCAGTACTTC	CASSQPPGTGRETQYF
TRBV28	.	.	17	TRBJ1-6	TGTGCCAGCAGTTTAATCGGACAGAGAACCTATAATTCACCCCTCCACTTT	CASSLIGQRTYNSPLHF
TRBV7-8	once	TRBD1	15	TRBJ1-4	TGTGCCAGCAGCTTAGGAGACAGGGATAATGAAAAACTGTTTTTT	CASSLGDRDNEKLFF
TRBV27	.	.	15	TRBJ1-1	TGTGCCAGCAGTTTATCATCCGGGAAGAACACTGAAGCTTTCTTT	CASSLSSGKNTEAFF
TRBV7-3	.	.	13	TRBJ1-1	TGTGCCAGCAGCCCCCAGGGGAGCACTGAAGCTTTCTTT	CASSPQGSTEAFF
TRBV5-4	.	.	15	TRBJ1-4	TGTGCCAGCAGCCCTGACAGGAACCTTAATGAAAAACTGTTTTTT	CASSPDRNLNEKLFF
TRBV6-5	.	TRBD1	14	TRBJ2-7	TGTGCCAGCTCCTGGGACAGGGTTACCTACGAGCAGTACTTC	CASSWDRVTYEQYF
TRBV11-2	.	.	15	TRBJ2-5	TGTGCCAGCAGCCGCATTATAGGGCGGCAAGAGACCCAGTACTTC	CASSRIIGRQETQYF
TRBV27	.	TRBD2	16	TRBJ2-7	TGTGCCAGCCTTGCCGGTATCCGTGAGCGGGACTTCGAGCAGTACTTC	CASLAGIRERDFEQYF
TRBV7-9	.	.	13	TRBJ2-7	TGTGCCAGCAGCTTGACAGGTCCTTCCGAGCAGTACTTC	CASSLTGPSEQYF
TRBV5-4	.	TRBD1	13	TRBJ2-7	TGTGCCAGCAGCAGTGGACAGGCAAGCGAGCAGTACTTC	CASSSGQASEQYF
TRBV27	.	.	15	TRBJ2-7	TGTGCCAGCAGGGACGGCGGGACAGCCTCCTACGAGCAGTACTTC	CASRDGGTASYEQYF
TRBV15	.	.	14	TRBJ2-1	TGTGCCACCAGCAGGGACGGACAGAACAATGAGCAGTTCTTC	CATSRDGQNNEQFF
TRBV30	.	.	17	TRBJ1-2	TGTGCCTGGAGTGTACGATTAAGAGGGTCAGGGAACTATGGCTACACCTTC	CAWSVRLRGSGNYGYTF
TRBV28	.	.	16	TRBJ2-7	TGTGCCAGCAGTTCCCCCACAGCGCTGAGCTCCTACGAGCAGTACTTC	CASSSPTALSSYEQYF
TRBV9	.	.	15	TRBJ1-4	TGTGCCAGCAGCGCCCGATCGAGCGCGAGCGAAAAACTGTTTTTT	CASSARSSASEKLFF
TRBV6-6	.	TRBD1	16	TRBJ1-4	TGTGCCAGCAGTTCCGCTCCGGGGCAGGGGGCTGAAAAACTGTTTTTT	CASSSAPGQGAEKLFF
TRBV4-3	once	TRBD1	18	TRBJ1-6	TGCGCCAGCAGCCAATGGACAGGTGTGGGGTCTTCCAATTCACCCCTCCACTTT	CASSQWTGVGSSNSPLHF
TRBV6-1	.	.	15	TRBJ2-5	TGTGCCAACAGAAAAGGGACCCTAGGGGTGGAGACCCAGTACTTC	CANRKGTLGVETQYF
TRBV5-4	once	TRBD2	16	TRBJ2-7	TGTGCCAGCAGCTTGGTGGGTAGCGGGAGTGCCTACGAGCAGTACTTC	CASSLVGSGSAYEQYF
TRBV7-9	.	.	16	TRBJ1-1	TGTGCCAGCAGCCGGGGGGTCGGAACTATGAACACTGAAGCTTTCTTT	CASSRGVGTMNTEAFF
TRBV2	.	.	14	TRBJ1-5	TGTGCCAGCAGTCCCGGGGAGGGCAATCAGCCCCAGCATTTT	CASSPGEGNQPQHF
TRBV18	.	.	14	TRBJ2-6	TGTGCCAGCTCACCACCCTCTGGGGCCAACGTCCTGACTTTC	CASSPPSGANVLTF
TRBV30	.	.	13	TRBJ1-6	TGTGCCTGGGGTTCTAGGGGGAATTCACCCCTCCACTTT	CAWGSRGNSPLHF
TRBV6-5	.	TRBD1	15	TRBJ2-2	TGTGCCAGCAGTTTGGGACAGGGATGGACCGGGGAGCTGTTTTTT	CASSLGQGWTGELFF
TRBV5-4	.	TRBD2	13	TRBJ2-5	TGTGCCAGCAGCGGGGGACTAGGAGAGACCCAGTACTTC	CASSGGLGETQYF
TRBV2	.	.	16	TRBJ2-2	TGTGCCAGCAGCGCGACACAGGGACTGAACACCGGGGAGCTGTTTTTT	CASSATQGLNTGELFF
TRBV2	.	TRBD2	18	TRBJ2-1	TGTGCCAGCAGTGCCTATCTTTGGAGGGTAGCGGGCTACAATGAGCAGTTCTTC	CASSAYLWRVAGYNEQFF
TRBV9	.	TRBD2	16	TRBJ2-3	TGTGCCAGCAGCGTAGGCCTAGCGGGAGTCACAGATACGCAGTATTTT	CASSVGLAGVTDTQYF
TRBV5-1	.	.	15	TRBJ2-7	TGCGCCAGCAGCTTGACGAGTGGTAATGGACACGAGCAGTACTTC	CASSLTSGNGHEQYF
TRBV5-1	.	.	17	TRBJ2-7	TGCGCCAGCAGCTTAGCACCGTCGGGGGCCGGATCCTACGAGCAGTACTTC	CASSLAPSGAGSYEQYF
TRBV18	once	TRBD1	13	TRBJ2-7	TGTGCCAGCTCCGACAGGGGGAGCAACGAGCAGTACTTC	CASSDRGSNEQYF
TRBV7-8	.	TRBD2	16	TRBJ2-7	TGTGCCAGCAGCGCCAACCCTAGCGGGGTCTCCTACGAGCAGTACTTC	CASSANPSGVSYEQYF
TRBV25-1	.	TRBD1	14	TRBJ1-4	TGTGCCAGCAGTGTGGACAGGGGGGACCGTCGGCTGTTTTTT	CASSVDRGDRRLFF
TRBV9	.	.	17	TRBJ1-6	TGTGCCAGCAGCGTAGCCGGGGAGCTCAAGGGAAATTCACCCCTCCACTTT	CASSVAGELKGNSPLHF
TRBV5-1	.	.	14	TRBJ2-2	TGCGCCAGCAGCCCCGGGACTGGGACCGGGGAGCTGTTTTTT	CASSPGTGTGELFF